This T cell receptor beta chain was captured by sequencing in a study of shared clonotypes between healthy human individuals. Study-wide results and caveats: The study generally estimated greater richness for naive than memory subsets. In the sorted subsets, rarefaction showed sequencing was incomplete despite large depth.

The study enrolled healthy HIV-negative adults without recent acute infections or vaccinations as donors. The V gene end was trimmed by 6 bases and the J gene end by 2 bases; junction bases not matched to a gene: 5. CDR1 and CDR2 (germline): LNHDA, SQIVND (reference sequence). The CDR3 consists of 14 residues. The method was immunoSEQ multiplex PCR; TCRdb's version includes in-frame clones alone and lacks a portion of them. The sample has roughly 2.5 million clones; roughly nine tenths are singletons. A note on this clone: The antigen is not known.

Input material: naive CD4+ T cells sorted from blood. Subset reported: CD45RA+ positively selected. The genes are TRBV19 and TRBJ2-5; TRBD2 matches 8 bases. The sequence was collected from a man aged 18 to 30 in good health. CDR3 coding DNA: TGTGCCAGTAGGATGACTAGCGCTCAAGAGACCCAGTACTTC. Its translation: CASRMTSAQETQYF.